These 8 T cell receptor beta chains share one sample of origin, sequenced in a study of shared clonotypes between healthy human individuals. Data came from immunoSEQ multiplex PCR; TCRdb stores just in-frame clones and leaves some out. Altogether about 2 million clones are present, about 95% being singletons, with the ten largest covering 0.9% to 1.5%. CD45RO-negative, CCR7-positively selected cells formed the naive CD8 fraction, excluding terminally differentiated effector memory CD45RA+ cells. The sample comprised naive CD8+ T cells sorted from blood. The source is a young man in good health.

The rearrangement joins TRBV5-4 to TRBJ2-7; TRBD1 agrees at 9 bases. J was trimmed by 5 bases and V by 2 bases; bases with no gene match: 5. Looked up from germline, CDR1 is SGHNT and CDR2 is YYREEE (reference sequence). The CDR3 covers 14 residues. CDR3 sequence reads: CASSFGTGHDEQYF. The CDR3 DNA is TGTGCCAGCAGCTTCGGGACAGGGCACGACGAGCAGTACTTC.

The chain couples TRBV6-4 to TRBJ1-4; no definite D call. V was shortened by 8 bases and J by 3 bases, with 4 bases between the two germline ends. The germline CDR1 and CDR2 sequences are MRHNA and SNTAGT. The length of the CDR3 is 11 residues. The CDR3 sequence is CASFSNEKLFF. CDR3 DNA: TGTGCCAGCTTTTCTAATGAAAAACTGTTTTTT.

The V gene is TRBV19, the J gene TRBJ1-3; D is possibly TRBD1 (5 bases). The CDR3 covers 16 residues. Germline V gives CDR1 LNHDA, CDR2 SQIVND (reference sequence). Deletions cut 4 bases from V and 0 bases from J, with 13 bases between. The CDR3 here is CASSSGGYHSGNTIYF. As DNA, the CDR3 is TGTGCCAGTAGTAGCGGGGGGTATCACTCTGGAAACACCATATATTTT.

V gene TRBV11-2 combines with J gene TRBJ1-5; D might be TRBD1 (5 bases). The V gene lost 0 bases and the J gene lost 6 bases, with 9 bases spanning the gap. Looked up from germline, CDR1 is SGHAT and CDR2 is FQNNGV. The CDR3 is made up of 14 amino acids. The CDR3 nucleotides read TGTGCCAGCAGCTTAGATGGGGGGGGTCAGCCCCAGCATTTT. Residues: CASSLDGGGQPQHF.

The V call is TRBV4-2, the J call TRBJ1-6, with D possibly TRBD1 on 5 matching bases. Germline assignment: CDR1 LGHNA and CDR2 YNFKEQ. V lost 4 bases and J 7 bases, leaving 8 bases between the germline ends. The CDR3 extends over 13 amino acids. The CDR3 reads CASSPGPNSPLHF. CDR3 bases: TGTGCCAGCAGCCCAGGGCCAAATTCACCCCTCCACTTT.

Of note for this clone: This sample also contains other DNA sequences that code for the same CDR3. The chain uses TRBV9 and TRBJ1-6; D remains unclear. CDR3 length equals 12 residues. Germline V gene lookup returns CDR1 SGDLS and CDR2 YYNGEE. The V end lost 0 bases, the J end lost 9 bases, and 4 bases lay between the germline ends. The CDR3 here is CASSVEGSPLHF. In DNA, the CDR3 is TGTGCCAGCAGCGTAGAGGGTTCACCCCTCCACTTT.

A remark on this clone: The sample holds other DNA sequences that translate to the same CDR3. V usage is TRBV30 and J usage is TRBJ1-2; D is ambiguous. The germline gives CDR1 GTSNPN, CDR2 SVGIG (reference sequence). CDR3 length equals 12 residues. The V and J ends lost 0 bases and 8 bases respectively, with 10 bases between them. CDR3 sequence (DNA): TGTGCCTGGAGTGTAGGTGGGTACGGCTACACCTTC. Its translation is CAWSVGGYGYTF.

The chain uses TRBV6-1 and TRBJ1-4; no firm D call. The germline CDR1 and CDR2 sequences are MNHNS and SASEGT. V dropped 8 bases and J dropped 5 bases, with 12 bases sitting between them. The CDR3 loop spans 13 amino acids. The chain's CDR3 is CASLSWANEKLFF. CDR3 nucleotide sequence: TGTGCCAGCCTGAGTTGGGCGAATGAAAAACTGTTTTTT.